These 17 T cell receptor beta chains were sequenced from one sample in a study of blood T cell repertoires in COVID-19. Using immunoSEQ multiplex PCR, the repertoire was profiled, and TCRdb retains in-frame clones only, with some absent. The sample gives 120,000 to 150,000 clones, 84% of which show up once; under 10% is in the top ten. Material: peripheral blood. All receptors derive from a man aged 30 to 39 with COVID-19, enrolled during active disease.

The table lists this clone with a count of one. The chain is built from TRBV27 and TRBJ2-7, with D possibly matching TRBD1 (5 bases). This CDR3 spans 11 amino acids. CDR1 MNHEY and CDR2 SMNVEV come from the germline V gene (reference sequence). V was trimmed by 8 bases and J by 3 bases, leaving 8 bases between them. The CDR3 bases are TGTGCCAGCGGGGCCTTCTACGAGCAGTACTTC. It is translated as CASGAFYEQYF.

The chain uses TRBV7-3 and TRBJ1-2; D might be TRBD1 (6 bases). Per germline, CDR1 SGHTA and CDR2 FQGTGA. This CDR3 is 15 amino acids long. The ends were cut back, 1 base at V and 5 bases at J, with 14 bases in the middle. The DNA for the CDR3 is TGTGCCAGCAGCTTAAAGGGGGACAAAGGGTATGGCTACACCTTC. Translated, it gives CASSLKGDKGYGYTF.

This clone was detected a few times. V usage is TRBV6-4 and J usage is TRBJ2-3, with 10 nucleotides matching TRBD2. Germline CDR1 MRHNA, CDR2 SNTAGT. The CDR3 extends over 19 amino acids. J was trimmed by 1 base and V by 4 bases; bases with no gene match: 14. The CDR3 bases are TGTGCCAGCAGTGTTACTTCGGGACTAGCGCAGAGGCGCACAGATACGCAGTATTTT. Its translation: CASSVTSGLAQRRTDTQYF.

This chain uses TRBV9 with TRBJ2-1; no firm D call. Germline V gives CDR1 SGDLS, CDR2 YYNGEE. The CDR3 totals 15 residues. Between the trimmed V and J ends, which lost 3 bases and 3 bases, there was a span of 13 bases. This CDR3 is CASSEGGEGYNEQFF. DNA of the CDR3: TGTGCCAGCAGCGAAGGCGGAGAAGGCTACAATGAGCAGTTCTTC.

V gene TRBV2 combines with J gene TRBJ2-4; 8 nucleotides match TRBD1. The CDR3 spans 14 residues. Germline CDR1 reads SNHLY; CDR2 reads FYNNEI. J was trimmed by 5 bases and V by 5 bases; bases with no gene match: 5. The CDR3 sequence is CASSPRTGQNIQYF. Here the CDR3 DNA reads TGTGCCAGCAGTCCCCGGACAGGGCAAAACATTCAGTACTTC.

CDR3 amino acids: CATSSTSGTYEQYF. In DNA, the CDR3 is TGTGCCACCAGCAGCACTAGCGGAACCTACGAGCAGTACTTC. The chain couples TRBV15 to TRBJ2-7; TRBD2 agrees at 8 bases. This CDR3 comprises 14 residues. CDR1 LNHNV and CDR2 YYDKDF come from the germline V gene (reference sequence). The V segment lost 3 bases and the J segment 2 bases; nucleotides outside the gene matches: 3.

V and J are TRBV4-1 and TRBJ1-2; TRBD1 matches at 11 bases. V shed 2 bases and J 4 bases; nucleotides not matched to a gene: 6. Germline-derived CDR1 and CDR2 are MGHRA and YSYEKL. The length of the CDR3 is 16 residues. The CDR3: CASSQIPGQGVYGYTF. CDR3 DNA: TGCGCCAGCAGCCAAATTCCGGGACAGGGGGTCTATGGCTACACCTTC.

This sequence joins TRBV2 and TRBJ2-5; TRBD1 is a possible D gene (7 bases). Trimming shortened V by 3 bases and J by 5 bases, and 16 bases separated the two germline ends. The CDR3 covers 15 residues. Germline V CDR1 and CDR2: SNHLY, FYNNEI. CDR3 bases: TGTGCCAGCAGTGATGAGACAGGGACTGCGGAGACCCAGTACTTC. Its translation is CASSDETGTAETQYF.

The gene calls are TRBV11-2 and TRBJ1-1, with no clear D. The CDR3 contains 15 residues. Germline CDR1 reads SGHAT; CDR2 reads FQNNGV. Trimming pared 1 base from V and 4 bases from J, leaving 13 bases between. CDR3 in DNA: TGTGCCAGCAGCTTAGCCGGGATAACGGGCACTGAAGCTTTCTTT. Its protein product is CASSLAGITGTEAFF.

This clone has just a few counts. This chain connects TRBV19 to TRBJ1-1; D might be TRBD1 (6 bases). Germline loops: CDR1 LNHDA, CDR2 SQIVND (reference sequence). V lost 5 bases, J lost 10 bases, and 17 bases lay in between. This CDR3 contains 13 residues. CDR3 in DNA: TGTGCCAGTAGTTTTAACAGGGATTCGGTAGCTTTCTTT. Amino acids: CASSFNRDSVAFF. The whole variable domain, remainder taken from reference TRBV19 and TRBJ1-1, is DGGITQSPKYLFRKEGQNVTLSCEQNLNHDAMYWYRQDPGQGLRLIYYSQIVNDFQKGDIAEGYSVSREKKESFPLTVTSAQKNPTAFYLCASSFNRDSVAFFGQGTRLTVV.

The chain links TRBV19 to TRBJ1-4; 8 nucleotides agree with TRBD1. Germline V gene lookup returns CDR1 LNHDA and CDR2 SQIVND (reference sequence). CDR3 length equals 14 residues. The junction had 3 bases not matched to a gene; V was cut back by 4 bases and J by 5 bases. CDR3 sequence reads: CASSNRQGNEKLFF. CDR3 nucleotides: TGTGCCAGTAGTAACCGACAGGGGAATGAAAAACTGTTTTTT.

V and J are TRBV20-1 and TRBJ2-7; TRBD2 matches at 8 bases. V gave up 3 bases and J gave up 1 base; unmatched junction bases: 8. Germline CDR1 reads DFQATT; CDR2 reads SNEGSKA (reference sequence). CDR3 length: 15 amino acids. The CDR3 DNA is TGCAGTGCTAGTGCTCTAGCGGGCAATTCCTACGAGCAGTACTTC. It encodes CSASALAGNSYEQYF.

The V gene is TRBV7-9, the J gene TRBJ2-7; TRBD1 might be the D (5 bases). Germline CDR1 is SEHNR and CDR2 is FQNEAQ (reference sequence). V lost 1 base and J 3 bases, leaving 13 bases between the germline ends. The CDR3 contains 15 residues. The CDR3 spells CASSLGPNRGYEQYF. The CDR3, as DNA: TGTGCCAGCAGCTTAGGCCCTAATAGGGGCTACGAGCAGTACTTC.

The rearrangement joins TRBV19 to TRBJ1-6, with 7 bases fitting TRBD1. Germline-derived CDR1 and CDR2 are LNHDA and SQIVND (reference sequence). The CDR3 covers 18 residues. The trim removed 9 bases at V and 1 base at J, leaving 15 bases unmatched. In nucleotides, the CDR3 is TGTGCCAGCCGATTTACAGGGGTCGGATATTCCTATAATTCACCCCTCCACTTT. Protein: CASRFTGVGYSYNSPLHF. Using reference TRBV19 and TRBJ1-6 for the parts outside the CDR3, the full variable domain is DGGITQSPKYLFRKEGQNVTLSCEQNLNHDAMYWYRQDPGQGLRLIYYSQIVNDFQKGDIAEGYSVSREKKESFPLTVTSAQKNPTAFYLCASRFTGVGYSYNSPLHFGNGTRLTVT.

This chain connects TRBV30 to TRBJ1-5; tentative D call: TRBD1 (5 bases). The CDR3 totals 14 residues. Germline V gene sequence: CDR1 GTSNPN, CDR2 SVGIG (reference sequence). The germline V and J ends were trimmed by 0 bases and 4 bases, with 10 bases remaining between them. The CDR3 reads CAWSVGGKNQPQHF. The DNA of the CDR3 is TGTGCCTGGAGTGTGGGGGGTAAGAATCAGCCCCAGCATTTT.

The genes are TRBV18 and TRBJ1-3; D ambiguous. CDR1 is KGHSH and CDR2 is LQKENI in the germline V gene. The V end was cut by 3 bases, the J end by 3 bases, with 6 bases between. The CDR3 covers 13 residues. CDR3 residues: CASSPFSGNTIYF. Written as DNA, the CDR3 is TGTGCCAGCTCACCCTTCAGTGGAAACACCATATATTTT.

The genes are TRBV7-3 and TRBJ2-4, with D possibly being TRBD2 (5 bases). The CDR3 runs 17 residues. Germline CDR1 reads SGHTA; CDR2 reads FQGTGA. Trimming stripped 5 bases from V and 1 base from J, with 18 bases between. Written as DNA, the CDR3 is TGTGCCAGCAGCCCCACATCTAGCCTTTATGCCAAAAACATTCAGTACTTC. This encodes CASSPTSSLYAKNIQYF.